This entry describes one T cell receptor (beta chain). With a much larger clone just one base away, this may be a read error. Time point: newly diagnosed GD, antithyroid drugs for less than 3 months. Generation of the TCR library employed RNA extracted from PBMCs. This entry belongs to a study of regulatory T cells in long-lasting Graves disease. The CDR3 totals 14 residues. The trim removed 0 bases at V and 3 bases at J, leaving 0 bases unmatched. CDR1 is MGHRA and CDR2 is YSYEKL in the germline V gene. iRepertoire HTBI primers and Arm-PCR of CDR3 regions built TCR beta libraries. MiXCR, run by TCRdb on the multiplex PCR reads, gives a single entry per CDR3 protein. The table lists about 560,000 distinct CDR3 sequences, roughly 15% of them singletons, with around 12% in the top ten. Separately, the same data were catalogued under a study of T cells in Graves' hyperthyroidism and ophthalmopathy.

J is TRBJ2-7 and V is TRBV4-1; TRBD1 agrees at 9 bases. The sequenced sample was peripheral blood mononuclear cells (PBMCs), obtained at new diagnosis, from a patient treated with antithyroid drugs. The TCR sequence derives from a man between 18 and 29 years old with Graves disease. The CDR3 bases are TGCGCCAGCAGCCAAGAGGGACAGGGCTACGAGCAGTACTTC. Protein product: CASSQEGQGYEQYF.